The 13 T cell receptor beta chains listed next were all sequenced from one sample in a study of metastatic and nonmetastatic thyroid tumors. Nobody among the patients had been given any treatment before thyroid surgery. TCRdb reprocessed the PCR reads via MiXCR. The sample records approximately 44,000 clones, over 25% being singletons. The source material was blood. These receptors came from a male donor with papillary thyroid cancer or a benign thyroid nodule (not recorded which). Some clones in this sample may be carry-over from other donors' samples.

This clone was seen a few times. The rearrangement uses TRBV6-2 or TRBV6-3 and TRBJ2-1, with a tentative D call TRBD2 (6 bases). The germline V gene encodes CDR1 MNHEY and CDR2 SVGEGT. The CDR3 consists of 16 residues. Trimming removed 5 bases at V and 1 base at J, with 15 bases between. The CDR3 DNA reads as TGTGCCAGCAGTGGGGTTCGTGGGGGGTCCTACAATGAGCAGTTCTTC. This codes for CASSGVRGGSYNEQFF.

This clone was counted many times. V is TRBV2 and J is TRBJ1-6, with no clear D. The CDR3 is 15 residues long. Germline CDR1 reads SNHLY; CDR2 reads FYNNEI. Trimming removed 4 bases from V and 5 bases from J, with 12 bases in between. The DNA of the CDR3 is TGTGCCAGCAGTGGGCTGGGTCTGGATAATTCACCCCTCCACTTT. This gives the protein CASSGLGLDNSPLHF.

This clone occurred a few times. This rearrangement joins TRBV6-1 to TRBJ1-1; D perhaps matches TRBD1 (5 bases). In germline, CDR1 is MNHNS, CDR2 SASEGT. Trimming cost V 6 bases and J 5 bases, with 22 bases left between them. CDR3 length: 16 residues. The CDR3 region is CASSPRDGGVRTEAFF. Written as DNA, the CDR3 is TGTGCCAGCAGCCCCCGGGACGGGGGGGTAAGGACTGAAGCTTTCTTT.

This clone was found many times. The CDR3 loop is CASSLGVNQPQHF. The CDR3 region has the DNA TGTGCCAGCAGCTTAGGGGTTAATCAGCCCCAGCATTTT. The chain recombines TRBV5-6 with TRBJ1-5; perhaps TRBD1 as D (5 bases). CDR3 length: 13 residues. CDR1 and CDR2 from the germline V gene are SGHDT and YYEEEE. V lost 2 bases, J lost 4 bases, and 7 bases lay in between.

About this clone: The junction and the germline gene differ at one end; a read error may be behind it. The V gene is TRBV18, the J gene TRBJ1-2, with no clear D. CDR3 length equals 12 residues. Germline CDR1 and CDR2: KGHSH and LQKENI. This CDR3 is CASTPLLECYTF. In DNA, the CDR3 is TGTGCCAGCACACCCCTCTTGGAGTGCTACACCTTC.

In its sample, this clone was seen a few times. CDR3 loop: CASSVEGFGYTF. The DNA of the CDR3 is TGTGCCAGCAGCGTAGAAGGGTTTGGCTACACCTTC. This sequence joins TRBV9 and TRBJ1-2; D not certain. CDR3 length: 12 residues. Germline lookup yields CDR1 SGDLS and CDR2 YYNGEE. V was trimmed by 0 bases and J by 7 bases, leaving 7 bases between them. The full variable domain, completed using reference TRBV9 and TRBJ1-2, is DSGVTQTPKHLITATGQRVTLRCSPRSGDLSVYWYQQSLDQGLQFLIQYYNGEERAKGNILERFSAQQFPDLHSELNLSSLELGDSALYFCASSVEGFGYTFGSGTRLTVV.

This clone turned up a few times. The chain joins TRBV28 to TRBJ2-1, with 7 bases matching TRBD2. With 6 bases clipped from V and 12 bases from J, the junction kept 20 bases outside the gene matches. This CDR3 is built from 16 residues. Germline V lookup: CDR1 MDHEN, CDR2 SYDVKM. Here the CDR3 reads CASSGAPGSGLTRQFF. CDR3 nucleotides: TGTGCCAGCAGCGGGGCCCCGGGTAGCGGGTTGACTAGGCAGTTCTTC.

V is TRBV5-1 and J is TRBJ1-3, with 7 bases lining up with TRBD1. The J segment lost 2 bases and the V segment lost 6 bases, leaving 8 bases of the junction unmatched. The CDR3 length is 15 residues. Per germline, CDR1 SGHRS and CDR2 YFSETQ. The CDR3 loop reads CASIETGMAGNTIYF. In DNA form, the CDR3 reads TGCGCCAGCATTGAGACAGGGATGGCTGGAAACACCATATATTTT.

This clone has a handful of counts. The chain has TRBV2 and TRBJ2-1; D unresolved. The CDR3 consists of 12 residues. CDR1 is SNHLY, CDR2 FYNNEI, per germline. V lost 8 bases and J 5 bases, leaving 10 bases between the germline ends. CDR3 loop: CASAVGHNEQFF. CDR3 DNA: TGTGCCAGCGCGGTCGGACACAATGAGCAGTTCTTC.

This clone is termed medium-sized. This chain connects TRBV20-1 to TRBJ1-4; unclear D gene. Germline CDR1 DFQATT, CDR2 SNEGSKA (reference sequence). V lost 0 bases, J lost 1 base, and 6 bases lay in between. The CDR3 sequence is 14 residues long. Written as DNA, the CDR3 is TGCAGTGCTAGAGAAGTTCAAACTAATGAAAAACTGTTTTTT. This translates into CSAREVQTNEKLFF.

The chain recombines TRBV12-3 or TRBV12-4 with TRBJ2-5; a possible D gene is TRBD2 (6 bases). V shed 3 bases and J shed 5 bases, with 13 bases lying between them. The CDR3 contains 14 residues. The CDR3: CASSFLTRWETQYF. The CDR3, as DNA: TGTGCCAGCAGTTTTCTGACTAGGTGGGAGACCCAGTACTTC.

The V gene is TRBV28, the J gene TRBJ2-1; 13 nucleotides match TRBD2. The V and J ends lost 4 bases and 5 bases, in that order; junction bases with no gene match: 17. The length of the CDR3 is 20 residues. Germline values: CDR1 MDHEN, CDR2 SYDVKM. CDR3: CASSSTGVLAGGPGNNEQFF. Written as DNA, the CDR3 is TGTGCCAGCAGTTCGACTGGGGTACTAGCGGGAGGGCCAGGGAACAATGAGCAGTTCTTC.

The table lists this clone with a few counts. CDR3 residues: CASTRGTGVTEAFF. The CDR3 DNA reads TGTGCCAGCACCAGGGGTACTGGTGTCACTGAAGCTTTCTTT. V is TRBV6-1 and J is TRBJ1-1, with a possible D match to TRBD1 (6 bases). The CDR3 runs 14 residues. V was trimmed by 7 bases and J by 4 bases, leaving 16 bases between them. Looked up from germline, CDR1 is MNHNS and CDR2 is SASEGT.